This entry describes one T cell receptor (beta chain). Its antigen is currently unknown. The sample originates from a study of CD8 T cells in Susac syndrome. Study-level findings and limits: TEMRA cells and active patients showed peak Susac CD8+ clonal expansion.

When the RNA was reverse transcribed, random hexamers were used with an input of roughly 0.5 to 1 ug. TCRdb fed the immunoSEQ multiplex PCR reads into MiXCR, producing one record per CDR3 protein. The sample shows approximately 100,000 distinct CDR3 sequences, roughly 94% of them seen only once. V lost 1 base, J lost 3 bases, and 9 bases lay in between. In germline, CDR1 is SGHDN, CDR2 FVKESK. The CDR3 totals 14 residues. Sequencing was performed on CD8+ T cells from PBMCs. This sequence was found in a human donor with Susac syndrome. The V call is TRBV14, the J call TRBJ1-2, with a possible D match to TRBD1 (5 bases). CDR3 protein: CASSQGRGHYGYTF. Written as DNA, the CDR3 is TGTGCCAGCAGCCAAGGGCGGGGCCACTATGGCTACACCTTC.